The TCR beta chain described here comes from a study of shared clonotypes between healthy human individuals. Notes on the study in general: At large depth, rarefaction still showed sorted-subset sequencing to be incomplete. Larger estimated richness was generally recorded for naive subsets relative to memory subsets.

Naive CD8 cells were CD45RO-negative, positively selected for CCR7, excluding terminally differentiated effector memory CD45RA+ cells. CDR1 and CDR2 from the germline V gene are ENHRY and SYGVKD. CDR3 size: 15 residues. Between the trimmed V and J ends, which lost 10 bases and 0 bases, there was a span of 19 bases. Comments on this clone: The antigen is not known.

The run depth of the assay was deep. The authors distributed each subset's genomic DNA evenly over several immunoSEQ plates. Data came from immunoSEQ multiplex PCR; TCRdb stores just in-frame clones and leaves some out. The table lists 500,000 to 700,000 clones, approximately 95% of them singletons. The chain combines TRBV10-3 with TRBJ2-7, with D maybe TRBD1 (6 bases). This TCR derives from a woman in her thirties in good health. Sequencing used naive CD8+ T cells sorted from blood. CDR3 amino acids: CATWTWGRPSYEQYF. Here the CDR3 DNA reads TGTGCCACCTGGACCTGGGGGCGGCCCTCCTACGAGCAGTACTTC.